The entry that follows covers one T cell receptor (beta chain) sequence. The CDR3 length is 13 residues. CDR1 is MDHEN and CDR2 is SYDVKM in the germline V gene. V was pared by 1 base and J by 1 base, with 5 bases between. In the authors' workflow: The authors estimated nucleated cell counts from reference gene primer amplification. The method was immunoSEQ multiplex PCR; TCRdb's version includes in-frame clones alone and lacks a portion of them. D and trimming come from the DNA, and the V and J calls and clone size come from that table. The sample includes around 140,000 clones, approximately 88% of them seen just once. This record belongs to a study of blood T cell repertoires in COVID-19. Study overall: Samples of COVID-19 (acute and convalescent) were obtained from the United States, Italy and Spain. T cells, B-cell-depleted T cells, or PBMCs supplied cDNA or gDNA.

The sequenced sample consisted of peripheral blood. This TCR derives from a man in his 70s with active COVID-19. V and J are TRBV28 and TRBJ2-7; D remains unclear. DNA of the CDR3: TGTGCCAGCAGTTTATTGTTATCCTACGAGCAGTACTTC. It is translated as CASSLLLSYEQYF.